These T cell receptor beta chains were read from a single sample in a study of cytomegalovirus exposure and HLA in healthy donors. Produced via immunoSEQ multiplex PCR; TCRdb's table is partial and in-frame only. The profile shows around 100,000 clones, 75% of them singletons. The source material was PBMCs. These receptors were taken from a man aged 50-60 years in good health and CMV-seronegative. Both conserved end residues are part of each CDR3. The D gene is left open where the match is weak. The size entry is marked missing in some rows and otherwise reads once, few, many or a size class.

abundance,j_gene,v_gene,d_gene,CDR3aa
.,TRBJ2-1,TRBV30,TRBD1,CAWSRKGQAYGEQFF
.,TRBJ2-3,TRBV19,.,CASNRGRTDTQYF
.,TRBJ2-7,TRBV29-1,TRBD1,CSVEQGVSYEQYF
.,TRBJ1-1,TRBV28,.,CATQSPTEAFF
few,TRBJ1-1,TRBV5-6,.,CASRSGSMNTEAFF
.,TRBJ2-7,TRBV7-8,.,CASSLLLFEQYF
.,TRBJ2-1,TRBV14,.,CASSQEGTEQFF
few,TRBJ2-1,TRBV7-2,.,CASSLERSYNEQFF
few,TRBJ1-2,TRBV9,.,CASSLTLTATYDYGYTF
.,TRBJ2-3,TRBV7-3,TRBD2,CASSAGGGPTDTQYF
.,TRBJ2-1,TRBV5-1,.,CASSLPSLNEQFF
.,TRBJ1-4,TRBV6-5,.,CASSPNGGANEKLFF
.,TRBJ1-2,TRBV5-1,.,CASTPQGSNYGYTF
once,TRBJ1-3,TRBV16,TRBD1,CASSQLAGGFGNTIYF
.,TRBJ2-7,TRBV2,TRBD1,CASRTGTGGAYEQYF
.,TRBJ1-2,TRBV28,.,CASSPYEESNGYTF
.,TRBJ2-3,TRBV7-9,.,CSSSPETVGSTDTQYF
.,TRBJ2-7,TRBV18,TRBD2,CASSLREGTRSEQYF
.,TRBJ1-1,TRBV5-6,.,CASSQYQTGHTEAFF
.,TRBJ1-2,TRBV5-4,TRBD1,CASSISTGDYGYTF
.,TRBJ1-2,TRBV5-4,.,CASSTGLPNGYGYTF
.,TRBJ1-1,TRBV16,.,CASSQSGLEAFF
.,TRBJ2-3,TRBV5-4,.,CASSLSQTQSQPQYF
once,TRBJ2-2,TRBV7-2,.,CASSLFGGSGVGGELFF
.,TRBJ1-2,TRBV20-1,.,CSVRRSGGYTF
few,TRBJ2-2,TRBV4-2,.,CASSHDREAGELFF
once,TRBJ2-7,TRBV5-1,.,CASSLTGSEQYF
.,TRBJ1-5,TRBV19,TRBD1,CASSIRDSDQPQHF
.,TRBJ1-4,TRBV5-8,.,CASSLDQGSTLFF
.,TRBJ2-4,TRBV19,.,CASSQNRGLAKNIQYF
.,TRBJ2-1,TRBV6-4,TRBD2,CASSVGSGGYNEQFF
.,TRBJ2-2,TRBV7-9,TRBD2,CASTKTSERTGELFF
.,TRBJ2-1,TRBV5-1,TRBD2,CASSRTSGRARNEQFF
.,TRBJ2-7,TRBV5-1,TRBD2,CASSLTSGTYEQYF
.,TRBJ1-1,TRBV11-1,.,CASSFTGMNTEAFF
.,TRBJ1-1,TRBV29-1,TRBD1,CSVEKGAGTEAFF
.,TRBJ1-5,TRBV6-5,.,CASSYGGRGGNQPQHF
medium-sized,TRBJ1-2,TRBV28,.,CASRSGSGGYTF
few,TRBJ2-2,TRBV11-2,TRBD1,CASSRQGEGGELFF
.,TRBJ2-5,TRBV4-2,TRBD2,CASSLKRLAEETQYF
.,TRBJ1-3,TRBV5-6,.,CATQQGGSGNTIYF
.,TRBJ1-1,TRBV19,TRBD1,CASSGTANTEAFF
few,TRBJ1-5,TRBV7-9,.,CSSSLGLRDSNQPQHF
few,TRBJ1-5,TRBV29-1,.,CSVGEGLSSNQPQHF
.,TRBJ2-2,TRBV5-1,TRBD2,CASREGSDTGELFF
once,TRBJ1-5,TRBV5-5,.,CASSLEWGRGNQPQHF
.,TRBJ2-7,TRBV28,.,CASSSFYEQYF
once,TRBJ1-5,TRBV28,TRBD1,CASRPGGSNQPQHF
.,TRBJ2-2,TRBV4-2,TRBD1,CASSHEQGDRELFF
.,TRBJ2-1,TRBV30,TRBD2,CAWSTSGRVSYNEQFF
.,TRBJ2-7,TRBV6-5,TRBD1,CASRTGTGKSYEQYF
.,TRBJ2-3,TRBV6-5,.,CASSNPTGKTQYF
once,TRBJ2-6,TRBV10-3,TRBD2,CASRRGGTSGANVLTF
.,TRBJ2-7,TRBV5-1,.,CASSLGPSNYEQYF
.,TRBJ1-1,TRBV7-2,TRBD1,CASSLADRATEAFF
.,TRBJ1-1,TRBV29-1,.,CSGLQVEAFF
.,TRBJ2-7,TRBV2,TRBD2,CASRIAGAYEQYF
.,TRBJ1-1,TRBV18,.,CASQGGRNTEAFF
few,TRBJ2-3,TRBV9,.,CASSALTDTQYF